One sample yielded the 4 T cell receptor beta chains listed below, sequenced in a study of blood T cell repertoires in COVID-19. Repertoires were generated with immunoSEQ multiplex PCR, while TCRdb's copy carries only in-frame clones and drops some. The table records a few hundred thousand clones, 75% to 90% of them present only once. The sequenced sample was PBMCs or T cells enriched from blood (not recorded which). The receptors here all came from a young man who had recovered from COVID-19.

Written as DNA, the CDR3 is TGTGCCAGCAGCCAAAGGGGGTGCGAGACCCAGTACTTC. Amino acid sequence: CASSQRGCETQYF. This rearrangement joins TRBV3-1 (or the pseudogene TRBV3-2) to TRBJ2-5; TRBD1 might be the D (6 bases). Trimming shortened V by 2 bases and J by 5 bases, and 9 bases separated the two germline ends. Germline V lookup: CDR1 LGHDT, CDR2 YNNKEL (reference sequence). The CDR3 spans 13 residues.

The rearrangement links TRBV19 to TRBJ1-3; 11 positions match TRBD1. Trimming cost V 6 bases and J 0 bases; bases outside gene matches: 7. The CDR3 has 17 residues. The germline CDR1 and CDR2 sequences are LNHDA and SQIVND (reference sequence). The CDR3 DNA reads TGTGCCAGTAGCCTCGGACAGGGGGCCAGCTCTGGAAACACCATATATTTT. Amino acid sequence: CASSLGQGASSGNTIYF.

The V and J genes are TRBV11-2 and TRBJ1-6; D gene ambiguous. The V and J ends lost 1 base and 11 bases respectively, with 12 bases between them. CDR1 SGHAT and CDR2 FQNNGV come from the germline V gene. The CDR3 runs to 14 residues. The DNA of the CDR3 is TGTGCCAGCAGCTTAGGTGGGGATAGCGCACCCCTCCACTTT. Translation gives CASSLGGDSAPLHF.

This sequence joins TRBV2 and TRBJ2-2; possible D gene TRBD2, 5 bases. Germline V gene data show CDR1 as SNHLY and CDR2 as FYNNEI. The CDR3 loop spans 12 amino acids. The ends were cut back, 6 bases at V and 3 bases at J, with 5 bases in the middle. CDR3 in DNA: TGTGCCAGCAGGCGGGACACCGGGGAGCTGTTTTTT. Amino acids: CASRRDTGELFF.